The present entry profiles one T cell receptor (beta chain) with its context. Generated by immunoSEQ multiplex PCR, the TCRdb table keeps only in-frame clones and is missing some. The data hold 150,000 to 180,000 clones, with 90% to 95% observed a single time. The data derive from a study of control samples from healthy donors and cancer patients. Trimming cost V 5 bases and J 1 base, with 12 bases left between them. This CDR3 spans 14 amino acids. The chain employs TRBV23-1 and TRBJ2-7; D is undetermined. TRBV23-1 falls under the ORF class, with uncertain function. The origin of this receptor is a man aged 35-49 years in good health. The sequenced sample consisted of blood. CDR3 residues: CASSRWQSSYEQYF. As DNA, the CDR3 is TGCGCCAGCAGTAGGTGGCAGAGTTCCTACGAGCAGTACTTC.